The sample holds one count of the clone carrying this T cell receptor beta chain. This sample is part of a study of blood T cell repertoires in COVID-19. Study information: Acute-phase and convalescent COVID-19 samples originated in the United States, Italy and Spain.

Authors' methods: Using reference gene primer amplification, nucleated cell counts were estimated. The assay was immunoSEQ multiplex PCR, and TCRdb's table has in-frame clones only and misses some. V and J calls and clone size are given by that table; D and trimming were obtained from the DNA. The repertoire holds 40,000 to 50,000 clones, with around 87% as singletons. This CDR3 is 15 amino acids long. Germline assignment: CDR1 LNHDA and CDR2 SQIVND (reference sequence). V was trimmed by 5 bases and J by 3 bases, leaving 11 bases between them. Input material: peripheral blood. J is TRBJ1-6 and V is TRBV19; the D is unclear. The TCR was taken from a man between 25 and 39 years old with active or convalescent COVID-19. The DNA for the CDR3 is TGTGCCAGTAGTCAGGTTCAGATCTATAATTCACCCCTCCACTTT. As protein: CASSQVQIYNSPLHF.